A single sample is the source of the 5 T cell receptor beta chains below, sequenced in a study of shared clonotypes between healthy human individuals. The protocol was immunoSEQ multiplex PCR, while the TCRdb copy is restricted to in-frame clones and leaves out a portion. The data contain 950,000 to 1,200,000 clones, approximately 75% of them singletons. The specimen sequenced was memory CD4+ T cells from PBMCs. The sample's subset: CD45RA-negative fraction. These receptor sequences come from a young man in good health. Some clones in this sample may be carry-over from other donors' samples.

The chain uses TRBV28 and TRBJ2-2; TRBD1 matches 8 bases. V lost 3 bases and J lost 7; bases outside the gene matches: 4. The CDR3 spans 14 residues. CDR1 is MDHEN and CDR2 is SYDVKM in the germline V gene. The CDR3 is CASSFRGLIGELFF. The CDR3, as DNA: TGTGCCAGCAGTTTCAGGGGGCTTATCGGGGAGCTGTTTTTT. Filled out from reference TRBV28 and TRBJ2-2, the complete variable domain reads DVKVTQSSRYLVKRTGEKVFLECVQDMDHENMFWYRQDPGLGLRLIYFSYDVKMKEKGDIPEGYSVSREKKERFSLILESASTNQTSMYLCASSFRGLIGELFFGEGSRLTVL.

The genes are TRBV15 and TRBJ2-7, with TRBD2 identical over 13 bases. The CDR3 is 15 amino acids. The V segment lost 5 bases and the J segment 3 bases; nucleotides outside the gene matches: 4. Per germline, CDR1 LNHNV and CDR2 YYDKDF (reference sequence). CDR3 protein: CATSGWTSGSYEQYF. Written as DNA, the CDR3 is TGTGCCACCAGCGGGTGGACTAGCGGGAGCTACGAGCAGTACTTC.

The chain is built from TRBV6-5 and TRBJ2-3; 7 nucleotides line up with TRBD1. The CDR3 is 15 residues long. J gave up 2 bases and V 1 base, and 3 bases lay outside the gene matches. The germline gives CDR1 MNHEY, CDR2 SVGAGI. The CDR3 loop reads CASSYWGTDTDTQYF. The CDR3 bases are TGTGCCAGCAGTTACTGGGGGACAGACACAGATACGCAGTATTTT.

The chain carries TRBV4-2 and TRBJ2-3; possible D gene TRBD2, 5 bases. Germline V gene lookup returns CDR1 LGHNA and CDR2 YNFKEQ. The CDR3 length is 15 residues. V was trimmed by 0 bases and J by 3 bases, leaving 10 bases between them. The CDR3 nucleotides read TGTGCCAGCAGCCAAGACCCAGCGGCAACAGATACGCAGTATTTT. Protein: CASSQDPAATDTQYF.

The chain uses TRBV5-5 and TRBJ1-1; the match to TRBD1 covers 8 bases. The CDR3 contains 14 residues. The junction had 6 bases not matched to a gene; V was cut back by 0 bases and J by 8 bases. Germline V CDR1 and CDR2: SGHKS, YYEKEE (reference sequence). The chain's CDR3 is CASSLAPGGLEAFF. Written as DNA, the CDR3 is TGTGCCAGCAGCTTGGCTCCAGGGGGCTTGGAAGCTTTCTTT.